This T cell receptor beta chain stems from a study of T cell responses to AZD1222 COVID-19 vaccine. Sequenced by immunoSEQ multiplex PCR; TCRdb stores in-frame clones only, minus some. Of approximately 100,000 clones in the sample, around nine tenths were seen once. Germline CDR1 reads ENHRY; CDR2 reads SYGVKD. The CDR3 runs to 16 residues. V lost 3 bases and J lost 0, with 12 bases in between. Findings of the study overall: Donors, mostly white British, included more females; clonal diversity was possibly underestimated. All repertoire sampling was performed exclusively after the peak T cell response. Among spike-specific TCRs, nearly half reportedly target unmutated variant regions.

Details on this clone: Antigen: not known.

The genes are TRBV10-3 and TRBJ2-4; D perhaps matches TRBD2 (6 bases). The receptor was isolated from an adult who received the MenACWY meningococcal vaccine as a control. Sequencing used peripheral blood, obtained 28 days after the second dose of the MenACWY control vaccine. The CDR3 DNA sequence: TGTGCCATCAGTGAATACGGGGGAGGAGCCAAAAACATTCAGTACTTC. This codes for CAISEYGGGAKNIQYF.